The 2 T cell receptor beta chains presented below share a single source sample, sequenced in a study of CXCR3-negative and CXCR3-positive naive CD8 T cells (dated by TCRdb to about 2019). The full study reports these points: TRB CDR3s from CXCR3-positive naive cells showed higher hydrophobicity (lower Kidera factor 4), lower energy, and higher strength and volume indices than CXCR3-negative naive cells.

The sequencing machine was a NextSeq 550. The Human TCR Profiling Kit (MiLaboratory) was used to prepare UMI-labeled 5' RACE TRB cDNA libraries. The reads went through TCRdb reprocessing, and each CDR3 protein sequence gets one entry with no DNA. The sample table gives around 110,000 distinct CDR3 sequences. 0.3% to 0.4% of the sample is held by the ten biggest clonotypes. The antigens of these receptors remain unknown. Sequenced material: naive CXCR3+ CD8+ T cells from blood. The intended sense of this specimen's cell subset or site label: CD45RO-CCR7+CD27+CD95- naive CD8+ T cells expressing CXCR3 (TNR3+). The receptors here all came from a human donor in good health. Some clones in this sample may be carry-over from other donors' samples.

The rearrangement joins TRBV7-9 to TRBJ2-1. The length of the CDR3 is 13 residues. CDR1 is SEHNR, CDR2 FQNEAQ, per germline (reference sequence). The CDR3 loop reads CASSFGPSHEQFF.

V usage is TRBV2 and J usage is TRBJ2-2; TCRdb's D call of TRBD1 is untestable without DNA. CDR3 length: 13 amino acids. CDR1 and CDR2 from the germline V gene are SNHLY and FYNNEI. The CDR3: CASTGLNTGELFF.